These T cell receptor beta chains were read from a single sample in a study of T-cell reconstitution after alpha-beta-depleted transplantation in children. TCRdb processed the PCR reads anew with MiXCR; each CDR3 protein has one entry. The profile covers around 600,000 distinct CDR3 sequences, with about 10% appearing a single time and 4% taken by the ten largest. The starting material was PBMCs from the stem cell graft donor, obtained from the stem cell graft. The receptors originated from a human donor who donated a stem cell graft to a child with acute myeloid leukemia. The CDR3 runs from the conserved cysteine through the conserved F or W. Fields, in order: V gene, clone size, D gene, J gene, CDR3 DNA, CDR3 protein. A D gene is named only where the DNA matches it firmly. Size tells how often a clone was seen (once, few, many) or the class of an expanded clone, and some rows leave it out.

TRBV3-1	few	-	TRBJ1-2	TGTGCCAGCAGCCAAGGGGGGAGTAACTATGGCTACACCTTC	CASSQGGSNYGYTF
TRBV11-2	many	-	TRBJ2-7	TGTGCCAGCAGCTTAGGGGGTGCCGGGACGTCGTCCTTC	CASSLGGAGTSSF
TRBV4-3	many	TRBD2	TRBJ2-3	TGCGCCAGCAGCCAAGGAACTAGCGGAGATACGCAGTATTTT	CASSQGTSGDTQYF
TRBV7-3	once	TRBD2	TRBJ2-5	TGTGCCAGCAGCTTAACCCAGCCTCTAGCGGGAGGTACCCAAGAGACCCAGTACTTC	CASSLTQPLAGGTQETQYF
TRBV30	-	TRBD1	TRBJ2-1	TGTGCCTGGGGGTCCGGGACAGGGAATAGGCATGAGCAGTTCTTC	CAWGSGTGNRHEQFF
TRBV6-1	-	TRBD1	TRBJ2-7	TGTGCCAGCAGGCGCGGACAGGGAGCAGCCTACGAGCAGTACTTC	CASRRGQGAAYEQYF
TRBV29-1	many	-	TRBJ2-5	TGCAGCGTTGATTACCCCAGGGGGGCCCAGTACTTC	CSVDYPRGAQYF
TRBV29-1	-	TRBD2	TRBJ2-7	TGCAGCGTGACCGGACTAGCGGGGTACGAGCAGTACTTC	CSVTGLAGYEQYF
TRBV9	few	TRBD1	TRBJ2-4	TGTGCCAGCAGCGTAGATGGACAGGGGACCAAAAACATTCAGTACTTC	CASSVDGQGTKNIQYF
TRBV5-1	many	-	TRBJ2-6	TGCGCCAGCAGCGTCCGGGACGGGGCCAACGTCCTGACTTTC	CASSVRDGANVLTF
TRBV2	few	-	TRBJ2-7	TGTGCCAGCAGTGAAGCGGGGCCGCAGTACTTC	CASSEAGPQYF
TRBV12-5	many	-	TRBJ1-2	TGTGCTAGTGGTTTGCCGACAGGAGACAACTATGGCTACACCTTC	CASGLPTGDNYGYTF
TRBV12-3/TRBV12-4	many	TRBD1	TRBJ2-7	TGTGCCAGCAGTTTATATGGGGGACAGTCCGGAGACGAGCAGTACTTC	CASSLYGGQSGDEQYF
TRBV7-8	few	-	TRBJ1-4	TGTGCCAGCAGCTTACGTAGCGAGTTCGGGCAACGAAAACTGTTTTTT	CASSLRSEFGQRKLFF
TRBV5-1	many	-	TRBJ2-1	TGCGCCAGCAGCCCCACAGACGGTGGGTATGAGCAGTTCTTC	CASSPTDGGYEQFF
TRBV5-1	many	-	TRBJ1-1	TGCGCCAGCTCGGGGCCTAACACTGAAGCTTTCTTT	CASSGPNTEAFF
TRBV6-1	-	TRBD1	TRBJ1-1	TGTGCCAGCAGCCGGACAGGGCTGGACACTGAAGCTTTCTTT	CASSRTGLDTEAFF
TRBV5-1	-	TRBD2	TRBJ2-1	TGCGCCAGCAGCAAGGACCTAGCGGAATCATCCTACAATGAGCAGTTCTTC	CASSKDLAESSYNEQFF
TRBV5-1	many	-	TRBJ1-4	TGCGCCAGCAGCTTGCAGTCAAATGAAAAACTGTTTTTT	CASSLQSNEKLFF
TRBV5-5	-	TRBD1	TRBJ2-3	TGTGCCAGCAGCTTAAGCCCTGCATGGACAGGGAGCACAGATACGCAGTATTTT	CASSLSPAWTGSTDTQYF
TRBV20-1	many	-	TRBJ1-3	TGCAGTGCTGTTGACACAATTACAAACACCATATATTTT	CSAVDTITNTIYF
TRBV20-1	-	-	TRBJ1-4	TGCAGTGCTAGAAACCAGGGAGGGGAGATTGAAAAACTGTTTTTT	CSARNQGGEIEKLFF
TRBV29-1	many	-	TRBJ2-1	TGCAGCGTCCATGGAACCGGGATAAGTAATGAGCAGTTCTTC	CSVHGTGISNEQFF
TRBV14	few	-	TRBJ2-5	TGTGCCAGCAGCCAAGAGAGGGGAGCGTGGGAGACCCAGTACTTC	CASSQERGAWETQYF
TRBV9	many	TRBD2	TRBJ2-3	TGTGCCAGCAGCGTAGGTCTAGCGGGAGTCGAAGATACGCAGTATTTT	CASSVGLAGVEDTQYF
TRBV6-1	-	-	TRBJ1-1	TGTGCCAGCAGTGTGGACAAGAACACTGAAGCTTTCTTT	CASSVDKNTEAFF
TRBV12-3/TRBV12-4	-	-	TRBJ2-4	TGTGCCAGCAGGCGACTAGGGGCACCCAAAAACATTCAGTACTTC	CASRRLGAPKNIQYF
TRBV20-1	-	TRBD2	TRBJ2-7	TGCAGTGCTAGAGATCCCAACAGCGGGAGAACGGACGAGCAGTACTTC	CSARDPNSGRTDEQYF
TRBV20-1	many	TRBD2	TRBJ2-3	TGCAGTGCCCGTAGCGGGAGGGATGGCACAGATACGCAGTATTTT	CSARSGRDGTDTQYF
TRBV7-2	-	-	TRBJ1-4	TGTGCCAGCAGCTTAAGACGGTCGGGTCGGAAACTGTTTTTT	CASSLRRSGRKLFF
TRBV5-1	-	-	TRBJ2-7	TGCGCCAGCAGCTTGAAATCTCTTGGGGCAGGAGGGGCCTACGAGCAGTACTTC	CASSLKSLGAGGAYEQYF
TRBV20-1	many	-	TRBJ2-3	TGCAGTGCCCCGGGAGAAGTCACAGATACGCAGTATTTT	CSAPGEVTDTQYF
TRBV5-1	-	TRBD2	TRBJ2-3	TGCGCCAGCAGCTTGCCTAGCGGGACGATAGATACGCAGTATTTT	CASSLPSGTIDTQYF
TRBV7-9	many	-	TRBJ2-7	TGTGCCAGCAGCTCTTACGGTGGCGAGCAGTACTTC	CASSSYGGEQYF
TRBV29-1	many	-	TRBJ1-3	TGCAGCGTTGCGACACTTCTCTCTGGAAACACCATATATTTT	CSVATLLSGNTIYF
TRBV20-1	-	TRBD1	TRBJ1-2	TGCAGTGCTAGAGAGAGGAGAGGGGACGGACAGGGTCTAGGTGGCTACACCTTC	CSARERRGDGQGLGGYTF